This TCR beta chain was recorded in a study of shared clonotypes between healthy human individuals. Findings of the study overall: Around 5% of naive CD4 clonotypes were common to a handful of donors. In contrast to clonotypes shared by all four donors, non-shared clonotypes had lower generation probabilities.

Remarks on this clone: Its antigen remains unknown.

It was at deep level that the assay was run. Libraries were prepared by immunoSEQ multiplex PCR; TCRdb keeps only in-frame clonotypes and omits some of them. The sample lists 1.6 million or so clones; about 96% were seen once. The sequencing input was naive CD4+ T cells sorted from blood. The sample's subset: CD45RA+ positively selected. The source of this sequence is a man younger than 45 in good health.

The CDR3 sequence is CASSIAHGYEQYF. The CDR3 DNA follows: TGTGCCAGTAGTATCGCCCATGGCTACGAGCAGTACTTC. The V call is TRBV19, the J call TRBJ2-7, with D unclear. This CDR3 is built from 13 residues. CDR1 LNHDA and CDR2 SQIVND come from the germline V gene (reference sequence). V lost 3 bases to trimming and J lost 3 bases, with 9 bases between them.